This T cell receptor (beta chain) was profiled in a study of T cell responses to AZD1222 COVID-19 vaccine. Sequencing used immunoSEQ multiplex PCR; TCRdb keeps in-frame clones, though not all of them. There are some 70,000 clones in the sample; 65% to 85% occur only once, and about 9.4% lies in the top ten. The TCR was taken from an adult in good health. This sample comprised peripheral blood, obtained on day 0 of AZD1222 vaccination.

CDR3 sequence reads: CASSQGTSGGISPNEQFF. In nucleotides, the CDR3 is TGTGCCAGCAGCCAAGGGACTAGCGGGGGGATAAGCCCGAATGAGCAGTTCTTC. The chain couples TRBV9 to TRBJ2-1, with 15 positions matching TRBD2. CDR3 size: 18 residues. V gave up 4 bases and J gave up 7 bases; unmatched junction bases: 12. Germline values: CDR1 SGDLS, CDR2 YYNGEE.